One and the same sample provided the 15 T cell receptor beta chains below, sequenced in a study of blood T cell repertoires in COVID-19. The protocol was immunoSEQ multiplex PCR, while the TCRdb copy is restricted to in-frame clones and leaves out a portion. The sample lists around 82,000 clones; around 89% were seen once. Sequenced material: peripheral blood. All receptors derive from a man between 65 and 85 years old with active or convalescent COVID-19.

This clone was counted a single time. V and J are TRBV6-2 or TRBV6-3 and TRBJ1-1; 7 bases are shared with TRBD1. From germline, CDR1 is MNHEY and CDR2 SVGEGT. V trimming: 0 bases; J trimming: 6 bases; junction bases outside the gene matches: 4. The CDR3 spans 14 residues. CDR3 residues: CASSYSTGWAEAFF. The CDR3 DNA reads TGTGCCAGCAGTTACTCGACAGGGTGGGCTGAAGCTTTCTTT.

This clone was recorded once. The chain uses TRBV3-1 (or the pseudogene TRBV3-2) and TRBJ1-4; TRBD1 matches 7 bases. Germline CDR1 reads LGHDT; CDR2 reads YNNKEL (reference sequence). CDR3 length equals 16 residues. The junction had 5 bases not matched to a gene; V was cut back by 4 bases and J by 0 bases. The CDR3 reads CASSPGTDSTNEKLFF. The CDR3 DNA reads TGTGCCAGCAGCCCCGGGACAGATTCAACTAATGAAAAACTGTTTTTT.

The rearrangement uses TRBV4-3 and TRBJ1-4; D is possibly TRBD1 (6 bases). Germline loops: CDR1 LGHNA, CDR2 YSLEER. There are 16 residues in the CDR3. The ends were cut back, 1 base at V and 6 bases at J, with 15 bases in the middle. CDR3 residues: CASSQGSGAGYEKLFF. The CDR3, as DNA: TGCGCCAGCAGCCAAGGCTCAGGGGCCGGGTATGAAAAACTGTTTTTT.

This rearrangement joins TRBV4-2 to TRBJ1-1; D uncertain. The CDR3 has 13 amino acids. The V end was cut by 4 bases, the J end by 4 bases, with 10 bases between. Per germline, CDR1 LGHNA and CDR2 YNFKEQ. The chain's CDR3 is CASSPSRSTEAFF. In nucleotides, the CDR3 is TGTGCCAGCAGCCCGTCACGGAGCACTGAAGCTTTCTTT.

This chain connects TRBV6-5 to TRBJ1-6, with no clear D. The CDR3 length is 13 residues. Germline assignment: CDR1 MNHEY and CDR2 SVGAGI. Trimming took 6 bases from V and 9 from J, leaving 12 bases between them. The CDR3 nucleotides read TGTGCCAGCAGACGGGTCGAAGGTTCACCCCTCCACTTT. It translates to CASRRVEGSPLHF.

This clone came up once. The chain is built from TRBV7-9 and TRBJ1-2; 12 bases fit TRBD1. Germline CDR1 is SEHNR and CDR2 is FQNEAQ (reference sequence). The trim removed 4 bases at V and 5 bases at J, leaving 8 bases unmatched. This CDR3 has 16 residues. The CDR3: CASSSRDRGLRYGYTF. CDR3 DNA: TGTGCCAGCAGCTCCCGGGACAGGGGGCTTCGTTATGGCTACACCTTC. The variable domain in full, with the rest retrieved from reference TRBV7-9 and TRBJ1-2, is DTGVSQNPRHKITKRGQNVTFRCDPISEHNRLYWYRQTLGQGPEFLTYFQNEAQLEKSRLLSDRFSAERPKGSFSTLEIQRTEQGDSAMYLCASSSRDRGLRYGYTFGSGTRLTVV.

The rearrangement links TRBV7-9 to TRBJ1-1; 12 nucleotides agree with TRBD1. J lost 4 bases, V lost 5 bases, and 8 bases had no gene match. The CDR3 length is 16 residues. The germline V gene encodes CDR1 SEHNR and CDR2 FQNEAQ (reference sequence). The CDR3: CASSPGTGGPATEAFF. CDR3 sequence (DNA): TGTGCCAGCAGCCCCGGGACAGGGGGCCCCGCCACTGAAGCTTTCTTT.

This chain links TRBV6-2 or TRBV6-3 with TRBJ2-5, with 10 bases aligning to TRBD2. The CDR3 loop spans 15 amino acids. The V segment lost 6 bases and the J segment 1 base; nucleotides outside the gene matches: 5. Germline assignment: CDR1 MNHEY and CDR2 SVGEGT. DNA of the CDR3: TGTGCCAGCAGCTCCATAGCGGGGGGCCAAGAGACCCAGTACTTC. Its protein product is CASSSIAGGQETQYF.

The gene calls are TRBV15 and TRBJ1-6; perhaps TRBD1 as D (6 bases). The germline V gene encodes CDR1 LNHNV and CDR2 YYDKDF (reference sequence). V was clipped by 3 bases and J by 3 bases, with 15 bases between them. CDR3 size: 17 residues. CDR3 in DNA: TGTGCCACCAGCAGCGTCCAGGGGTCTTTCTATAATTCACCCCTCCACTTT. Protein product: CATSSVQGSFYNSPLHF.

The chain joins TRBV13 to TRBJ2-7; 9 bases agree with TRBD1. The CDR3 contains 14 residues. Trimming cost V 5 bases and J 5 bases; bases outside gene matches: 7. The V gene's germline CDR1 is PRHDT and CDR2 FYEKMQ (reference sequence). The CDR3 DNA sequence: TGTGCCAGCAGCCGACGGACAGGGGTCAACGAGCAGTACTTC. This translates into CASSRRTGVNEQYF.

The CDR3 nucleotides are TGTGCCAGCCAACCGGACAGGACCTATGGCTACACCTTC. Translation: CASQPDRTYGYTF. The chain joins TRBV19 to TRBJ1-2, with 7 bases fitting TRBD1. The V gene end was trimmed by 9 bases and the J gene end by 4 bases; junction bases not matched to a gene: 8. There are 13 residues in the CDR3. CDR1 is LNHDA, CDR2 SQIVND, per germline (reference sequence).

The chain carries TRBV4-2 and TRBJ2-5, with D possibly TRBD1 on 5 matching bases. V lost 0 bases to trimming and J lost 4 bases, with 15 bases between them. This CDR3 contains 16 residues. CDR1 is LGHNA and CDR2 is YNFKEQ in the germline V gene. CDR3 protein: CASSQDRFGAAETQYF. CDR3 DNA: TGTGCCAGCAGCCAAGACCGGTTTGGGGCGGCAGAGACCCAGTACTTC.

The V gene is TRBV6-1, the J gene TRBJ1-1; 7 bases agree with TRBD1. This CDR3 has 14 residues. The trim removed 1 base at V and 12 bases at J, leaving 11 bases unmatched. Germline lookup yields CDR1 MNHNS and CDR2 SASEGT. The CDR3 loop reads CASSEGRGFLGPFF. The CDR3 DNA is TGTGCCAGCAGTGAAGGCAGGGGGTTCCTCGGTCCTTTCTTT.

The CDR3, as DNA: TGTGCCAGTAGTAGTCGGGTAAATCAGCCCCAGCATTTT. This sequence encodes CASSSRVNQPQHF. The chain carries TRBV19 and TRBJ1-5, with D uncertain. The CDR3 has 13 amino acids. Trimming removed 4 bases from V and 4 bases from J, with 8 bases in between. Germline-derived CDR1 and CDR2 are LNHDA and SQIVND (reference sequence).

The chain links TRBV24-1 to TRBJ2-1; 8 bases align to TRBD1. Trimming at V came to 3 bases and at J to 6 bases, leaving 9 bases not matched to a gene. The germline CDR1 and CDR2 sequences are KGHDR and SFDVKD. This CDR3 contains 16 residues. CDR3 DNA sequence: TGTGCCACCAGTGATGGGCACACAGGGGGAATCAATGAGCAGTTCTTC. Protein: CATSDGHTGGINEQFF.